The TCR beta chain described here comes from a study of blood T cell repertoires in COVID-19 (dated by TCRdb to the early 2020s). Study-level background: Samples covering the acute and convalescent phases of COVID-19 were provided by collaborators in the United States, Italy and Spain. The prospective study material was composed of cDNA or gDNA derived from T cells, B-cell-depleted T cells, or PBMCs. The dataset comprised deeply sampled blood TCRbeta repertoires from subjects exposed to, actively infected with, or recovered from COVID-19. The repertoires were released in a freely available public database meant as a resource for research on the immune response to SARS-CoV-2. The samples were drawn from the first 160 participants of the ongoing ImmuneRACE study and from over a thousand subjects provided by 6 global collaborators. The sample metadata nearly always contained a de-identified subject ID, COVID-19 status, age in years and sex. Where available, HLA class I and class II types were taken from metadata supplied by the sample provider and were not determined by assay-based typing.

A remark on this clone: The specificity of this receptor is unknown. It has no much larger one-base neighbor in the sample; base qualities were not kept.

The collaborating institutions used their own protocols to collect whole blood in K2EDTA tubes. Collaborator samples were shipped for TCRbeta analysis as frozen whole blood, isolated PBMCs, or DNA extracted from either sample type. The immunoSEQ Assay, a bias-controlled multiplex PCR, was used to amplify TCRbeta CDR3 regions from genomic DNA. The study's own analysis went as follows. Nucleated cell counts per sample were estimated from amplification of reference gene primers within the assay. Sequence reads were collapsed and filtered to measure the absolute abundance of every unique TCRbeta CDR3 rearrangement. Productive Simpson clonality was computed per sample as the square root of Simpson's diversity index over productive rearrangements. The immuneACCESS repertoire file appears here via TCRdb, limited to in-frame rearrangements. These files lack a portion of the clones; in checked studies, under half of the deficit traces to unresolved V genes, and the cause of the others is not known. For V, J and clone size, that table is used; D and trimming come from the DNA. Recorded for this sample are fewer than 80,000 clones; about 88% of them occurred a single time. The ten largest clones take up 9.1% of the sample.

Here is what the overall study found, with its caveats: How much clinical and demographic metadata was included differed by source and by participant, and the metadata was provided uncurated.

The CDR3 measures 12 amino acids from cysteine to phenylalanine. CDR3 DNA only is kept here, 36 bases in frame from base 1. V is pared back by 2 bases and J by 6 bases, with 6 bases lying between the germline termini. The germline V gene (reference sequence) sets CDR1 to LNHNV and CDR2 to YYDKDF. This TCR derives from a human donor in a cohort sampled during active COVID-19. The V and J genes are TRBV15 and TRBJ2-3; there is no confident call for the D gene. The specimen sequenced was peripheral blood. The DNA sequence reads TGTGCCACCAGCAGAAGCGAGGATACGCAGTATTTT. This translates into CATSRSEDTQYF.